The 21 T cell receptor beta chains presented below share a single source sample, sequenced in a study of T-cell reconstitution after alpha-beta-depleted transplantation in children. Preparing the TCRbeta library involved the use of unique molecular identifiers. TCRdb processed the PCR reads anew with MiXCR; each CDR3 protein has one entry. The sample holds about 500,000 distinct CDR3 sequences, 30% to 35% seen once. The specimen comprised PBMCs from the stem cell graft donor, sampled from the stem cell graft. These receptors were obtained from a human donor who donated a stem cell graft to a child with aplastic anemia.

The V and J genes are TRBV19 and TRBJ2-1; the D gene is possibly TRBD2 (7 bases). The CDR3 extends over 14 amino acids. V was cut by 3 bases and J by 7 bases, with 13 bases left in between. From germline, CDR1 is LNHDA and CDR2 SQIVND (reference sequence). The CDR3 sequence: CASSIPKGGNEQFF. The CDR3 DNA is TGTGCCAGTAGTATCCCGAAGGGGGGGAATGAGCAGTTCTTC.

Only a few counts were recorded for this clonotype. The chain recombines TRBV20-1 with TRBJ2-5, with TRBD2 as a possible D gene (6 bases). Trimming pared 5 bases from V and 4 bases from J, leaving 17 bases between. CDR3 size: 14 residues. Germline V gene lookup returns CDR1 DFQATT and CDR2 SNEGSKA (reference sequence). CDR3 sequence reads: CSAHRLGSGETQYF. The CDR3 DNA follows: TGCAGTGCTCATCGCCTCGGGAGCGGAGAGACCCAGTACTTC.

In its sample, this clonotype was seen once. This rearrangement joins TRBV11-3 to TRBJ2-7; D might be TRBD2 (5 bases). The CDR3 length is 15 residues. Trimming took 1 base from V and 4 from J, leaving 14 bases between them. CDR1 and CDR2 (germline): SGHNT, YENEEA. The CDR3 reads CASSLGAGREYEQYV. Here the CDR3 DNA reads TGTGCCAGCAGCTTAGGAGCAGGACGGGAATACGAGCAGTACGTC.

The V call is TRBV28, the J call TRBJ2-7; D might be TRBD1 (6 bases). Looked up from germline, CDR1 is MDHEN and CDR2 is SYDVKM. The CDR3 covers 11 residues. Trimming pared 8 bases from V and 6 bases from J, leaving 11 bases between. This CDR3 reads CASALGGEQYV. The CDR3, as DNA: TGTGCCAGCGCCTTAGGGGGCGAGCAGTACGTC.

This chain uses TRBV24-1 with TRBJ2-5; TRBD2 agrees at 9 bases. V shed 4 bases and J 1 base; nucleotides not matched to a gene: 6. The CDR3 extends over 16 amino acids. Germline V CDR1 and CDR2: KGHDR, SFDVKD. The DNA for the CDR3 is TGTGCCACCAGTGACTCCGGGACTAGCCCCCAAGAGACCCAGTACTTC. This encodes CATSDSGTSPQETQYF.

This clonotype was seen a handful of times. This sequence joins TRBV6-5 and TRBJ2-1; D perhaps matches TRBD2 (6 bases). Germline CDR1 reads MNHEY; CDR2 reads SVGAGI. The V and J ends lost 2 bases and 2 bases respectively, with 10 bases between them. CDR3 length equals 15 residues. The CDR3 reads CASSYGTPTYNEQFF. The CDR3 nucleotides are TGTGCCAGCAGTTACGGGACTCCGACCTACAATGAGCAGTTCTTC.

This clonotype was recorded a few times. The rearrangement uses TRBV29-1 and TRBJ2-7; possibly TRBD2 for D (7 bases). V lost 0 bases to trimming and J lost 3 bases, with 15 bases between them. The CDR3 consists of 15 residues. The germline V gene encodes CDR1 SQVTM and CDR2 ANQGSEA. CDR3 sequence reads: CSVEDPGGQFYEQYF. The CDR3 coding sequence is TGCAGCGTTGAAGATCCGGGAGGACAGTTCTACGAGCAGTACTTC.

This clonotype was observed a few times. The rearrangement links TRBV4-2 to TRBJ1-2; unclear D gene. The length of the CDR3 is 16 residues. Germline CDR1 reads LGHNA; CDR2 reads YNFKEQ. Trimming took 6 bases from V and 0 from J, leaving 17 bases between them. CDR3 nucleotide sequence: TGTGCCAGCAGGCCCACGATGGAGCGGACTAACTATGGCTACACCTTC. It codes for CASRPTMERTNYGYTF.

The V gene is TRBV7-6, the J gene TRBJ2-3; 8 positions match TRBD2. V lost 4 bases and J lost 2; bases outside the gene matches: 5. This CDR3 comprises 15 residues. From germline, CDR1 is SGHVS and CDR2 FNYEAQ. The DNA for the CDR3 is TGTGCCAGCAGCTCGGGGGGGTATAACACAGATACGCAGTATTTT. Its protein product is CASSSGGYNTDTQYF.

This clonotype was detected a few times. V usage is TRBV29-1 and J usage is TRBJ2-5; TRBD2 matches 12 bases. V shed 3 bases, J shed 4 bases, and the junction held 15 bases outside the gene matches. The CDR3 covers 18 residues. Germline CDR1 is SQVTM and CDR2 is ANQGSEA. CDR3 sequence (DNA): TGCAGCGTTGACTTTGTCAGGGAACTAGCGGGAGGACGAGAGACCCAGTACTTC. Translation: CSVDFVRELAGGRETQYF.

The CDR3 reads CSVHRQGDRETQYF. The DNA of the CDR3 is TGCAGTGTCCACAGACAGGGGGACAGGGAGACCCAGTACTTC. The chain is built from TRBV20-1 and TRBJ2-5, with 9 bases that match TRBD1. Unmatched junction bases numbered 11, after V lost 7 bases and J lost 5 bases. This CDR3 has 14 residues. Germline V gene sequence: CDR1 DFQATT, CDR2 SNEGSKA (reference sequence).

CDR3 DNA sequence: TGCGCCAGCAGCCACGAACGACCAGGACTAGCTTACAATGAGCAGTTCTTC. It is translated as CASSHERPGLAYNEQFF. The chain recombines TRBV4-1 with TRBJ2-1; 8 bases are a match to TRBD2. This CDR3 region has 17 residues. Germline loops: CDR1 MGHRA, CDR2 YSYEKL. The junction had 11 bases not matched to a gene; V was cut back by 3 bases and J by 4 bases.

The rearrangement links TRBV10-3 to TRBJ2-1; a weak D match, TRBD2 (6 bases). The CDR3 runs to 15 residues. Germline V gene data show CDR1 as ENHRY and CDR2 as SYGVKD. V lost 10 bases and J lost 4, with 20 bases in between. DNA for the CDR3: TGTGCCACCTTAGCGGACGCGCTTCCTTACAATGAGCAGTTCTTC. Its translation is CATLADALPYNEQFF.

The chain links TRBV6-2 or TRBV6-3 to TRBJ2-7, with 12 bases matching TRBD2. CDR1 and CDR2 (germline): MNHEY, SVGEGT. V was pared by 8 bases and J by 6 bases, with 8 bases of the junction left unmatched. The CDR3 totals 14 residues. CDR3 sequence reads: CASAHGLAGSEQYF. CDR3 nucleotide sequence: TGTGCCAGCGCCCACGGACTAGCGGGAAGCGAGCAGTACTTC.

This rearrangement joins TRBV27 to TRBJ2-1, with D perhaps TRBD1 or TRBD2 (5 bases each). This CDR3 region has 13 residues. Germline assignment: CDR1 MNHEY and CDR2 SMNVEV (reference sequence). V lost 7 bases and J lost 9, with 16 bases in between. CDR3 in DNA: TGTGCCAGCAACAACTGGCCAGGGAGTGAGCAGTTCTTC. Translation: CASNNWPGSEQFF.

This clonotype was found a few times. The gene calls are TRBV29-1 and TRBJ2-7; D might be TRBD2 (6 bases). Trimming took 3 bases from V and 3 from J, leaving 6 bases between them. The CDR3 loop spans 11 amino acids. Looked up from germline, CDR1 is SQVTM and CDR2 is ANQGSEA. DNA of the CDR3: TGCAGCGTTGAGGAGGGCTACGAGCAGTACGTC. Translating it yields CSVEEGYEQYV.

Only a few counts were recorded for this clonotype. The gene calls are TRBV7-2 and TRBJ2-5, with D possibly matching TRBD2 (6 bases). The germline V gene has CDR1 SGHTA and CDR2 FQGNSA. CDR3 length equals 15 residues. V lost 1 base, J lost 5 bases, and 14 bases lay in between. The CDR3 is CASSLGPAGGETQYF. CDR3 DNA sequence: TGTGCCAGCAGCTTAGGGCCAGCGGGCGGGGAGACCCAGTACTTC.

There are a few counts of this clonotype. V usage is TRBV12-3 or TRBV12-4 and J usage is TRBJ2-6; D is ambiguous. Trimming took 3 bases from V and 0 from J, leaving 9 bases between them. The CDR3 has 16 residues. CDR3 protein: CASSLAFNSGANVLTF. CDR3 DNA sequence: TGTGCCAGCAGTTTGGCCTTTAACTCTGGGGCCAACGTCCTGACTTTC.

This clonotype was detected a few times. The chain couples TRBV29-1 to TRBJ2-5, with a weak D call TRBD1 (6 bases). Germline V gives CDR1 SQVTM, CDR2 ANQGSEA. This CDR3 has 13 amino acids. V was shortened by 6 bases and J by 7 bases, with 18 bases between the two germline ends. The CDR3 DNA reads TGCAGCGTCGTACAGGGAGCCCTAGGGACCCAGTACTTC. Protein: CSVVQGALGTQYF. The full variable domain, with the rest looked up from reference TRBV29-1 and TRBJ2-5, is SAVISQKPSRDICQRGTSLTIQCQVDSQVTMMFWYRQQPGQSLTLIATANQGSEATYESGFVIDKFPISRPNLTFSTLTVSNMSPEDSSIYLCSVVQGALGTQYFGPGTRLLVL.

This clonotype was seen more than once but under ten times. The chain couples TRBV6-5 to TRBJ1-2; the D is unclear. V gave up 0 bases and J gave up 9 bases, with 17 bases separating them. CDR1 and CDR2 (germline): MNHEY, SVGAGI. There are 15 residues in the CDR3. DNA for the CDR3: TGTGCCAGCAGTTACTCCGGGCTGGGGTTCTTCAGCTACACCTTC. This codes for CASSYSGLGFFSYTF.

This clonotype was detected a few times. This chain connects TRBV9 to TRBJ2-1; D uncertain. The CDR3 has 14 residues. Per the germline V gene, CDR1 is SGDLS and CDR2 is YYNGEE. The ends were cut back, 4 bases at V and 6 bases at J, with 14 bases in the middle. CDR3 loop: CASSPTPTGNEQFF. DNA for the CDR3: TGTGCCAGCAGCCCCACCCCGACGGGCAATGAGCAGTTCTTC.